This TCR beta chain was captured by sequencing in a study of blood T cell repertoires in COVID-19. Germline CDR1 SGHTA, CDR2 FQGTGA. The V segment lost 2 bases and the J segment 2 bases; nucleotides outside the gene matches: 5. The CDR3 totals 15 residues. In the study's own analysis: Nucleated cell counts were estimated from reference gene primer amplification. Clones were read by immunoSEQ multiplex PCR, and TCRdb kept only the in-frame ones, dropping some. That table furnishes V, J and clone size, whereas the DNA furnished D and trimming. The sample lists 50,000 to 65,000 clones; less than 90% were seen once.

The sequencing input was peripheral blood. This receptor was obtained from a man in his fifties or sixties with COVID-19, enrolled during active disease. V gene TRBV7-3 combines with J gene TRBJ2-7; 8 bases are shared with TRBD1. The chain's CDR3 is CASSLFPGQAYEQYF. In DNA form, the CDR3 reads TGTGCCAGCAGCTTATTCCCGGGACAGGCCTACGAGCAGTACTTC.